Given below is one T cell receptor (beta chain) in context. The CDR3 loop spans 15 amino acids. V shed 0 bases, J shed 9 bases, and the junction held 7 bases outside the gene matches. Germline loops: CDR1 MNHEY, CDR2 SVGAGI. The data derive from a study of CD8 T cells in Susac syndrome. High-throughput TCR beta sequencing covered peripheral CD8+ and CD4+ T cells. The multiple sclerosis controls were treatment-naive patients, and their relapsing-remitting disease was stable or active. TEMRA cells underwent FACS enrichment and CD8+ and CD4+ T cells underwent negative isolation. RNA totalling roughly 0.45 to 1 ug underwent reverse transcription with random hexamers. Amplification of TCR beta CDR3 across 54 Vbeta and 13 Jbeta was performed with immunoSEQ multiplex PCR. Via MiXCR, TCRdb re-called the immunoSEQ multiplex PCR reads, giving one row per CDR3 protein. The sample records approximately 160,000 distinct CDR3 sequences, approximately 93% being singletons.

The receptor was isolated from a human donor with multiple sclerosis. The chain couples TRBV6-5 to TRBJ2-4; 8 nucleotides agree with TRBD2. Sequences were obtained from CD4+ T cells from PBMCs. The CDR3 loop reads CASSYSGAGAGIQYF. The DNA for the CDR3 is TGTGCCAGCAGTTACTCAGGAGCGGGAGCTGGCATTCAGTACTTC.